Sequencing of this TCR beta chain was carried out in a study of T cells in Graves' hyperthyroidism and ophthalmopathy. The overall study: Before treatment of any kind, peripheral blood was taken at initial diagnosis. Findings of the study overall: Blood also held most thyroid clonotypes expanded beyond 0.001.

Those patients with uncontrolled infection, other autoimmune disease, pregnancy or lactation were excluded. Amplified regions were TCR beta CDR3 sequences from RNA transcripts. An initial round of RT-PCR targeting the TCR CDR3 relied on the HTBI primer set. In TCRdb, the multiplex PCR reads were re-called with MiXCR into one record per CDR3 protein. The sample contains over 500,000 distinct CDR3 sequences, 17% of which appear only once. Germline CDR1 is MNHNY and CDR2 is SVGAGI (reference sequence). Trimming pared 2 bases from V and 0 bases from J, leaving 10 bases between. This CDR3 spans 15 amino acids. This clonotype has ten or more counts. Its matching antigen is unknown.

This clonotype originated in a woman aged 18-30 years with Graves' ophthalmopathy. What was sequenced was blood. The gene calls are TRBV6-6 and TRBJ1-1; no definite D call. The CDR3 here is CASSYERGMNTEAFF. In DNA form, the CDR3 reads TGTGCCAGCAGTTACGAAAGAGGGATGAACACTGAAGCTTTCTTT.